The clone carrying this T cell receptor (beta chain) occurred a few times. Its specificity is not known. The data are from a study of human T cells and chemical hapten exposure. The time point here: patch test 2, 6 weeks after DPC sensitization. The treatment is: therapeutic diphenylcyclopropenone sensitization with weekly scalp DPC. Unique molecular identifiers were affixed to discrete cDNA molecules within the library. TCRdb processed the RACE reads anew with MiXCR; each CDR3 protein has one entry. The sample contains about 82,000 distinct CDR3 sequences, more than 9% of which appear only once. Broader study findings: Since the donors had alopecia, their immune response may not be the same as that of healthy people. Following DPC sensitization, TCRs present above 1 in 1000 frequency showed no change.

The TCR was taken from a woman aged 45-60 years with alopecia areata. Some clones in this sample may be carry-over from other donors' samples. Source: whole blood, taken in connection with sensitization to the hapten diphenylcyclopropenone (DPC).

This CDR3 is CASSLAGGRYEQYF. The DNA of the CDR3 is TGTGCCAGCAGCTTAGCGGGCGGGAGATACGAGCAGTACTTC. The V and J genes are TRBV7-8 and TRBJ2-7; 7 nucleotides line up with TRBD2. Per the germline V gene, CDR1 is SGHVS and CDR2 is FQNEAQ. V gave up 0 bases and J gave up 4 bases; unmatched junction bases: 3. The CDR3 is 14 amino acids.